The sequence of this T cell receptor beta chain was determined in a study of PD-1 blockade in mismatch repair-deficient tumors. CDR1 and CDR2 from the germline V gene are MDHEN and SYDVKM. The CDR3 contains 12 residues. V lost 2 bases to trimming and J lost 8 bases, with 9 bases between them. The protocol was immunoSEQ multiplex PCR, while the TCRdb copy is restricted to in-frame clones and leaves out a portion. This table holds 100,000 to 150,000 clones, roughly 86% found once. TCR sequencing covered three patients who responded to pembrolizumab. This material consisted of peripheral blood, taken 44 weeks after starting pembrolizumab. The chain recombines TRBV28 with TRBJ1-1, with D possibly matching TRBD1 (5 bases). This TCR was sampled from an adult with mismatch repair-deficient cancer. CDR3 coding DNA: TGTGCCAGCAGTTTACCTTGGGGCGAAGCTTTCTTT. Amino acids: CASSLPWGEAFF.